This T cell receptor (beta chain) comes out of a study of early T cells in non-severe SARS-CoV-2 infection. Whole-study context: Sequencing of bulk RNA from unsorted whole blood was done, without chain pairing.

This clonotype was seen more than once but under ten times. Its antigen is currently unknown. Study-wide findings and caveats: VDJdb matching favored anti-spike CD8 responses, missing private and CD4 specificities.

The V segment lost 2 bases and the J segment 6 bases; nucleotides outside the gene matches: 18. This CDR3 has 19 amino acids. From germline, CDR1 is SGHVS and CDR2 FQNEAQ. Attachment of unique molecular identifiers was made to individual cDNA molecules. Each CDR3 protein is one row after TCRdb ran MiXCR on the 5' RACE reads. Of 55,000 or so distinct CDR3 sequences in the sample, under 15% are singletons; the top ten hold more than 1.1%. Sequenced material: whole blood. This receptor was obtained from an adult who was a healthcare worker with PCR-confirmed SARS-CoV-2 infection or an uninfected control (not recorded which). The chain has TRBV7-8 and TRBJ1-4; TRBD1 aligns across 7 bases. CDR3 nucleotides: TGTGCCAGCAGCTTACCCCCGATAACTAACAGGGGAGGGCATGAAAAACTGTTTTTT. It yields the protein CASSLPPITNRGGHEKLFF.